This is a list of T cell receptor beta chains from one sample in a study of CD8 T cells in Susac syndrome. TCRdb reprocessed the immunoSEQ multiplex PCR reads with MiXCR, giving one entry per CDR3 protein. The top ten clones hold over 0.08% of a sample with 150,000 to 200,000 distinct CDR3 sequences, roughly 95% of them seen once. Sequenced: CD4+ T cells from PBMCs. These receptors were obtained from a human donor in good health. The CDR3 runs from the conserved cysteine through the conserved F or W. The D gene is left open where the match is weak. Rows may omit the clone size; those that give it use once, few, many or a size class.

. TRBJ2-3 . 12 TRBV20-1 CSAYPKTDTQYF TGCAGTGCTTACCCCAAGACAGATACGCAGTATTTT
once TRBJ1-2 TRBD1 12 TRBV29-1 CSVADREDGYTF TGCAGCGTGGCCGACAGGGAAGATGGCTACACCTTC
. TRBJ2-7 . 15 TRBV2 CASSETYVPDYEQYF TGTGCCAGCAGTGAAACTTACGTCCCCGACTACGAGCAGTACTTC
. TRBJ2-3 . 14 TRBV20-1 CSAPDVINTDTQYF TGCAGTGCCCCGGACGTAATTAACACAGATACGCAGTATTTT
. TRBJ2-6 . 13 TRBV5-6 CASGPVGANVLTF TGTGCCAGCGGGCCGGTTGGGGCCAACGTCCTGACTTTC
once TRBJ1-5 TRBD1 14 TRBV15 CATSSQGQNQPQHF TGTGCCACCAGCTCACAGGGGCAGAATCAGCCCCAGCATTTT
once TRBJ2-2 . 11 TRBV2 CASGWSGELFF TGTGCCAGCGGGTGGTCCGGGGAGCTGTTTTTT
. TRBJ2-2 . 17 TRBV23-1 CASSQSLNTPNTGELFF TGCGCCAGCAGTCAATCACTGAACACTCCGAACACCGGGGAGCTGTTTTTT
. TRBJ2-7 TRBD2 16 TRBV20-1 CSAPGLAGGGSYEQYF TGCAGTGCTCCAGGACTAGCGGGAGGGGGCTCCTACGAGCAGTACTTC
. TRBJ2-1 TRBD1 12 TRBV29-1 CSVRTGSSFWFF TGCAGCGTTAGGACAGGGTCATCTTTCTGGTTCTTC
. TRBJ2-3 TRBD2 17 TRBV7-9 CASSKPPGLVSSDTQYF TGTGCCAGCAGCAAACCTCCGGGACTAGTGTCTTCAGATACGCAGTATTTT
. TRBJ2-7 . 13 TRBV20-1 CSARGKLAYEQYF TGCAGTGCTAGAGGGAAACTAGCCTACGAGCAGTACTTC
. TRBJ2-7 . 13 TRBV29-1 CSVRTDSYYEQYF TGCAGCGTTAGGACGGATTCCTACTACGAGCAGTACTTC
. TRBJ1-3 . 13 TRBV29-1 CSIRRGSGNTIYF TGCAGTATCCGCAGGGGCTCTGGAAACACCATATATTTT
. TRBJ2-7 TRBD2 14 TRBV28 CASSSGRGSYEQYF TGTGCCAGCAGTTCCGGGAGGGGCTCCTACGAGCAGTACTTC
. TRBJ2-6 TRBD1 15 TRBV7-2 CASSPPGQGANVLTF TGTGCCAGCAGTCCACCGGGACAGGGGGCCAACGTCCTGACTTTC
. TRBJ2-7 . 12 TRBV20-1 CSQRPGIGEQYF TGCAGCCAAAGACCCGGGATCGGCGAGCAGTACTTC
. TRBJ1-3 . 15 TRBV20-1 CSAHLKRSSGNTIYF TGCAGTGCCCATCTTAAGCGCAGCTCTGGAAACACCATATATTTT
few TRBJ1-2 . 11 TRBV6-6 CASSQGFGYTF TGTGCCAGCAGCCAGGGTTTTGGCTACACCTTC
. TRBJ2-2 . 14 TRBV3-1 CASRVSIYTGELFF TGTGCCAGCAGGGTTAGCATTTACACCGGGGAGCTGTTTTTT
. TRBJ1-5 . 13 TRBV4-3 CASSQVLDQPQHF TGCGCCAGCAGCCAAGTATTGGATCAGCCCCAGCATTTT
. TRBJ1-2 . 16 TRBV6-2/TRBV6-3 CASSYPTGTTLRGYTF TGTGCCAGCAGTTACCCAACCGGGACAACTCTTCGGGGCTACACCTTC
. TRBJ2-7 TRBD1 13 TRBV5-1 CASSTQGTYEQYF TGCGCCAGCAGCACACAGGGGACCTACGAGCAGTACTTC
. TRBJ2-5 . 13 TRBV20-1 CSAGRGQEETQYF TGCAGTGCAGGGAGGGGACAGGAAGAGACCCAGTACTTC
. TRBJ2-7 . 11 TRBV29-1 CSVELGYEQYF TGCAGCGTTGAATTAGGGTACGAGCAGTACTTC
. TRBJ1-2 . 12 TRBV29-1 CSVERTDYDYTF TGCAGCGTTGAGAGGACAGACTATGACTACACCTTC
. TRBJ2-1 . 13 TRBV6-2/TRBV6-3 CASSYPSGSKQFF TGTGCCAGCAGTTACCCGTCGGGGTCCAAGCAGTTCTTC
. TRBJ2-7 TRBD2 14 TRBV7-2 CASTFRAGAGEQYF TGTGCCAGCACCTTTCGAGCGGGAGCAGGCGAGCAGTACTTC
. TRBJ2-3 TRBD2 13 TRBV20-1 CSAGTSGGDTQYF TGCAGTGCCGGGACTAGCGGAGGGGATACGCAGTATTTT
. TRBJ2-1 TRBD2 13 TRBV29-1 CSALLAGAGEQFF TGCAGCGCCCTACTAGCGGGAGCTGGTGAGCAGTTCTTC
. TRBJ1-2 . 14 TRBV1 CTSSQVIRVYGYTF TGCACCAGCAGCCAAGTCATCAGGGTCTATGGCTACACCTTC
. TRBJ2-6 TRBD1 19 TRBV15 CATSRVAGQGFSGANVLTF TGTGCCACCAGCAGAGTCGCGGGACAGGGTTTCTCTGGGGCCAACGTCCTGACTTTC
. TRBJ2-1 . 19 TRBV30 CAWHFLPVSTGSSYNEQFF TGTGCCTGGCACTTCCTTCCAGTGAGCACCGGGAGCTCCTACAATGAGCAGTTCTTC
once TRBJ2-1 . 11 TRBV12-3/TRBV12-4 CASGWAWEQFF TGTGCCAGCGGCTGGGCCTGGGAGCAGTTCTTC
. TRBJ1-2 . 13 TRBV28 CASTASGLYGYTF TGTGCCAGCACTGCCTCGGGACTCTATGGCTACACCTTC
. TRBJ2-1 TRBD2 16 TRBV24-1 CATSDGTSGRRDEQFF TGTGCCACCAGTGATGGGACTAGCGGGAGGAGGGATGAGCAGTTCTTC
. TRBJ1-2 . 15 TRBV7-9 CASSFPSYRGYGYTF TGTGCCAGCAGCTTTCCGTCATATCGGGGCTATGGCTACACCTTC
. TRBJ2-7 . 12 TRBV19 CASSARDYEQYF TGTGCCAGTAGTGCCCGGGACTACGAGCAGTACTTC
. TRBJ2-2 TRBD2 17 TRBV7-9 CASSFGLAGVRTGELFF TGTGCCAGCAGCTTCGGACTAGCGGGAGTTCGGACCGGGGAGCTGTTTTTT
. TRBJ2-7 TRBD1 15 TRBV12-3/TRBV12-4 CASSFGTGATYEQYF TGTGCCAGCAGTTTCGGGACAGGGGCTACCTACGAGCAGTACTTC
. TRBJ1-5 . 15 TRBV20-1 CSARDQGRQFLAQHF TGCAGTGCTAGAGATCAAGGGAGGCAGTTCCTGGCCCAGCATTTT
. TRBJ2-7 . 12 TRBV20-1 CSVGTQNYEQYF TGCAGTGTCGGGACTCAAAACTACGAGCAGTACTTC
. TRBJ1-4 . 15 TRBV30 CAWSPSQGTNEKLFF TGTGCCTGGAGTCCCTCACAGGGCACTAATGAAAAACTGTTTTTT
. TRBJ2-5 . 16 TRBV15 CATSREDGIYQETQYF TGTGCCACCAGCAGAGAGGACGGGATTTACCAAGAGACCCAGTACTTC
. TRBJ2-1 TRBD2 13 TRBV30 CAWRTSGRNEQFF TGTGCCTGGAGAACTAGCGGCAGGAATGAGCAGTTCTTC
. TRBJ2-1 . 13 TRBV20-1 CSANAWDSNEQFF TGCAGTGCTAACGCCTGGGACTCCAATGAGCAGTTCTTC